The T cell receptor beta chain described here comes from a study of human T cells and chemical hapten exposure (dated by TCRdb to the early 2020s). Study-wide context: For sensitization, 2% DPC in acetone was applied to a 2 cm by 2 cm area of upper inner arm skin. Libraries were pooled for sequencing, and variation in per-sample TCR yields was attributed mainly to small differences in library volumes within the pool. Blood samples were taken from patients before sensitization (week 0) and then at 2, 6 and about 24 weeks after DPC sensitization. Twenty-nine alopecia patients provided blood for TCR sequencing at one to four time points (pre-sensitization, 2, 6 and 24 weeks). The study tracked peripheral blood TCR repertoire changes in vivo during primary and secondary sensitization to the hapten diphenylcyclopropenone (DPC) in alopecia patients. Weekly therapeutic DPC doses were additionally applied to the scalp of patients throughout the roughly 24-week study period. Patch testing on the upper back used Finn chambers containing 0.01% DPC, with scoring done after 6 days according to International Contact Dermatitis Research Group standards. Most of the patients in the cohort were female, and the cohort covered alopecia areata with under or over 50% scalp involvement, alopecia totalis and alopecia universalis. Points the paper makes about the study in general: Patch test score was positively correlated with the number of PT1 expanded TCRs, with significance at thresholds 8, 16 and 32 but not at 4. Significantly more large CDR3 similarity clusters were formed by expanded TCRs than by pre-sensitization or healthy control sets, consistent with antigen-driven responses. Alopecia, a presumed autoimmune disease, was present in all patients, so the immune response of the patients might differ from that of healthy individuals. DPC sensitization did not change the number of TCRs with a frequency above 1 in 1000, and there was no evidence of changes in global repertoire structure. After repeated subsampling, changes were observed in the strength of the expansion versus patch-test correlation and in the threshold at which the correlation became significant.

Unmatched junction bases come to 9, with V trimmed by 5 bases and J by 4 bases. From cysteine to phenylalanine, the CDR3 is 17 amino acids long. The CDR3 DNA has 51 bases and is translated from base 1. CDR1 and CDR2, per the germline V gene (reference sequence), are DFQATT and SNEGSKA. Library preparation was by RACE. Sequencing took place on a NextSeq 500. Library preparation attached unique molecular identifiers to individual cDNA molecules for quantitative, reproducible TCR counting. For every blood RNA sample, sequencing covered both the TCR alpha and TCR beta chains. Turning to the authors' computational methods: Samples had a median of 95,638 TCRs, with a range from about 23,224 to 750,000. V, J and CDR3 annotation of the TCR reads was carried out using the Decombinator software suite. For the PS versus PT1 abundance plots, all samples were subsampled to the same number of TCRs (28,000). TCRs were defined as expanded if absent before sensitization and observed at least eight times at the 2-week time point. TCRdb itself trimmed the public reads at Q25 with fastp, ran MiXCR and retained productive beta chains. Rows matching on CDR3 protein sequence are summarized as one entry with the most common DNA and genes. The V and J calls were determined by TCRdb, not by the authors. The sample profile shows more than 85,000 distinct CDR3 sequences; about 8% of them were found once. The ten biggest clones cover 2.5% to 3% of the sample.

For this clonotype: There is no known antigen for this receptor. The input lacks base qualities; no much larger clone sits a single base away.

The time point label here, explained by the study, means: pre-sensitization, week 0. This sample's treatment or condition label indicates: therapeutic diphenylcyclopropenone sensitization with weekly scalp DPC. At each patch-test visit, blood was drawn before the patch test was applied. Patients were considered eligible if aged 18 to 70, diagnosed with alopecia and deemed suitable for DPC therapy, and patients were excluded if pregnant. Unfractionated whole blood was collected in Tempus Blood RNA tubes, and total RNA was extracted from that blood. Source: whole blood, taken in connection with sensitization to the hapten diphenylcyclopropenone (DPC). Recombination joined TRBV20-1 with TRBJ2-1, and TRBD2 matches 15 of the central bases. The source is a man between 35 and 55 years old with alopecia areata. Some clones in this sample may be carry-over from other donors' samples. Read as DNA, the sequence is TGCAGTGCTCCTACCGGGACTAGCGGGAGGATGTACAATGAGCAGTTCTTC. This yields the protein CSAPTGTSGRMYNEQFF.